This T cell receptor beta chain was documented in a study of cytomegalovirus exposure and HLA in healthy donors. The wider study: The same platform was used for the approximately 110 validation repertoires and the approximately 670 first-cohort repertoires, a later analysis reported. Notes on the study in general: A classifier reportedly called cytomegalovirus status with high sensitivity and specificity. Among TCR beta chains, those listed as cytomegalovirus-associated numbered under 200.

The germline gives CDR1 SGHRS, CDR2 YFSETQ. Unmatched junction bases numbered 9, after V lost 0 bases and J lost 2 bases. The CDR3 totals 18 residues. The donors were members of the validation cohort, which comprised about 130 subjects and was separate from the first cohort of about 700 subjects. Of note for this clone: Antigen unknown.

Repertoires were generated with immunoSEQ multiplex PCR, while TCRdb's copy carries only in-frame clones and drops some. The table includes 300,000 to 450,000 clones, about nine tenths detected once. The chain has TRBV5-1 and TRBJ2-7; 12 positions match TRBD2. The sample taken for sequencing was PBMCs. The sequence derives from a woman under 30 in good health and CMV-seronegative. The CDR3 loop is CASSLVASGRALAYEQYF. The CDR3, as DNA: TGCGCCAGCAGCTTGGTTGCTAGCGGGAGGGCCTTAGCCTACGAGCAGTACTTC.